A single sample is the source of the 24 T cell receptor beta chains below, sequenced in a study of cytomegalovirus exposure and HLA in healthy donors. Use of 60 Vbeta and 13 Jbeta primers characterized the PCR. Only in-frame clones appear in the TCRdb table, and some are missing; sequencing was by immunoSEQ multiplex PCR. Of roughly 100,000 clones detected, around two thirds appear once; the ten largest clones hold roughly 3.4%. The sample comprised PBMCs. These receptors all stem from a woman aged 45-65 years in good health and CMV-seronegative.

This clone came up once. For the CDR3, the DNA is TGTGCCAGCCTGGACAGGGTGAGCTACGAGCAGTACTTC. Translated, it gives CASLDRVSYEQYF. V usage is TRBV2 and J usage is TRBJ2-7; 8 bases agree with TRBD1. The CDR3 runs to 13 residues. From germline, CDR1 is SNHLY and CDR2 FYNNEI. V shed 8 bases, J shed 3 bases, and the junction held 6 bases outside the gene matches.

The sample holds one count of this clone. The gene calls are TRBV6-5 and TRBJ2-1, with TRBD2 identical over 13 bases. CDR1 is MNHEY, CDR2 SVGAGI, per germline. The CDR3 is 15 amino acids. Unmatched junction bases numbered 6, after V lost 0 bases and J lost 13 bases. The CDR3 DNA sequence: TGTGCCAGCAGTTACTCGCCTCGGACTAGCGGGGGCCAGTTCTTC. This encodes CASSYSPRTSGGQFF.

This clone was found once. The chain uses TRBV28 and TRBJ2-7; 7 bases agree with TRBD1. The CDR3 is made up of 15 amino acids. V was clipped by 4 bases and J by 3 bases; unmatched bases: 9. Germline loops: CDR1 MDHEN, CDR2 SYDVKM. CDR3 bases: TGTGCCAGCAGTTCCTCCCAGACAGGGTTCTACGAGCAGTACTTC. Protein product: CASSSSQTGFYEQYF.

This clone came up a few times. The CDR3 DNA is TGTGCCATCAGTGAACCCCCACCAGACAGGACCTACGCGAACACCGGGGAGCTGTTTTTT. Translating gives CAISEPPPDRTYANTGELFF. This chain links TRBV10-3 with TRBJ2-2; D possibly corresponds to TRBD1 (6 bases). V gave up 3 bases and J gave up 0 bases, with 23 bases separating them. The CDR3 extends over 20 amino acids. The germline V gene encodes CDR1 ENHRY and CDR2 SYGVKD.

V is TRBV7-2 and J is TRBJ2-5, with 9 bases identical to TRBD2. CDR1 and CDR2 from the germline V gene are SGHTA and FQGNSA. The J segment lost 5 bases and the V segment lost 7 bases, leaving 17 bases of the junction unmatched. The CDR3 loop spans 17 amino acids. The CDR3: CASTNGGLAGMGETQYF. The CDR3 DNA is TGTGCCAGCACGAACGGGGGGCTAGCGGGAATGGGGGAGACCCAGTACTTC.

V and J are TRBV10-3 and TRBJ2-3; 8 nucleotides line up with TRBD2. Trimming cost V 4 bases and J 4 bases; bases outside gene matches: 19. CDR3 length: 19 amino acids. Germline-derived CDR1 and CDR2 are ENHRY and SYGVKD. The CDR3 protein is CAISAPPVTSATLADTQYF. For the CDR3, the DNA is TGTGCCATCAGTGCGCCACCGGTGACTAGCGCCACCCTCGCAGATACGCAGTATTTT.

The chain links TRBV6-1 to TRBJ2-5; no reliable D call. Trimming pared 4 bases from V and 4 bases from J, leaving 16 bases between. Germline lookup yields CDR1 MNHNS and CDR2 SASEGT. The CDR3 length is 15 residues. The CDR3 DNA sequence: TGTGCCAGCAGTGGAATCAACGAGTCAGGAGAGACCCAGTACTTC. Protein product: CASSGINESGETQYF.

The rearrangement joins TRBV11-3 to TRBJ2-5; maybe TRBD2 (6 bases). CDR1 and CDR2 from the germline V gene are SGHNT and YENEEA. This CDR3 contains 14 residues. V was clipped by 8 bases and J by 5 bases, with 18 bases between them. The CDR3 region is CASGPSGGVETQYF. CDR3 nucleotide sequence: TGTGCCAGCGGACCGTCCGGAGGGGTGGAGACCCAGTACTTC. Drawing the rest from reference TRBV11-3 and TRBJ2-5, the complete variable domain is EAGVVQSPRYKIIEKKQPVAFWCNPISGHNTLYWYLQNLGQGPELLIRYENEEAVDDSQLPKDRFSAERLKGVDSTLKIQPAELGDSAVYLCASGPSGGVETQYFGPGTRLLVL.

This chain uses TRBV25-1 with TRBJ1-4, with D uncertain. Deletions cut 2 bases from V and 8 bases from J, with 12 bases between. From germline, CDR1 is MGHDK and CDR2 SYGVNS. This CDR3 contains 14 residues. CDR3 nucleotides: TGTGCCAGCAGTGAAGAGGGTTTAAGGGAAAAACTGTTTTTT. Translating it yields CASSEEGLREKLFF. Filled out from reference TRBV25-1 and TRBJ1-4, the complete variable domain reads EADIYQTPRYLVIGTGKKITLECSQTMGHDKMYWYQQDPGMELHLIHYSYGVNSTEKGDLSSESTVSRIRTEHFPLTLESARPSHTSQYLCASSEEGLREKLFFGSGTQLSVL.

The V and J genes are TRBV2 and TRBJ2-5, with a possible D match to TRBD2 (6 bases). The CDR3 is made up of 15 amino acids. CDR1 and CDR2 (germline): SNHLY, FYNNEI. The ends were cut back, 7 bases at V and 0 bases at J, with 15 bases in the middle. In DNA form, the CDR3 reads TGTGCCAGCAACCTAGCGTGGGGGGACCAAGAGACCCAGTACTTC. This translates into CASNLAWGDQETQYF. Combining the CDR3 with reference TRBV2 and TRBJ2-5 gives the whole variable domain EPEVTQTPSHQVTQMGQEVILRCVPISNHLYFYWYRQILGQKVEFLVSFYNNEISEKSEIFDDQFSVERPDGSNFTLKIRSTKLEDSAMYFCASNLAWGDQETQYFGPGTRLLVL.

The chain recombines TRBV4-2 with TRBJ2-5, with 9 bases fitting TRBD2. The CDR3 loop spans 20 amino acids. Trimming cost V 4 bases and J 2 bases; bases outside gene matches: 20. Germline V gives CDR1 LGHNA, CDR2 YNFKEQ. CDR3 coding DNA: TGTGCCAGCAGCCCCAACTGGGGGGATATAGCGGGAGTGGGACAAGAGACCCAGTACTTC. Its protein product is CASSPNWGDIAGVGQETQYF.

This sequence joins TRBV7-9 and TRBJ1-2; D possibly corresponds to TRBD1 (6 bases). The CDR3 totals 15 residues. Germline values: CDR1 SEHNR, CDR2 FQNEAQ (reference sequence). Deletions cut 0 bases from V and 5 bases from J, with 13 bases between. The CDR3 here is CASSLAWGRGYGYTF. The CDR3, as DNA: TGTGCCAGCAGCTTAGCGTGGGGCAGGGGATATGGCTACACCTTC.

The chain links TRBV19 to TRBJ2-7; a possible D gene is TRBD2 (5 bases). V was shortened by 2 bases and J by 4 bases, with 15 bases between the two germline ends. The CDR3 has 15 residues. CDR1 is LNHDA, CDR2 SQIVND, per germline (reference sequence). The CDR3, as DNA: TGTGCCAGTAGTATACACTATGTCGGGGATTACGAGCAGTACTTC. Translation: CASSIHYVGDYEQYF.

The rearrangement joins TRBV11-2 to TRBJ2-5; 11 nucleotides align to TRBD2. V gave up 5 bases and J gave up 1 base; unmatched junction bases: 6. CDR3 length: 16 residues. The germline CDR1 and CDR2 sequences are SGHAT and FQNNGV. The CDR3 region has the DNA TGTGCCAGCAGCACCCTAGCGGGAGGTACCCAAGAGACCCAGTACTTC. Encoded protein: CASSTLAGGTQETQYF.

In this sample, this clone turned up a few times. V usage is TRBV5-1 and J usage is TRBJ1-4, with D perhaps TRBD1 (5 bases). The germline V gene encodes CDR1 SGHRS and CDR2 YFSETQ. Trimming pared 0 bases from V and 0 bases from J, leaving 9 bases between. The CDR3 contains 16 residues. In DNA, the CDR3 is TGCGCCAGCAGCTTGGAGGGCAGGGCAACTAATGAAAAACTGTTTTTT. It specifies CASSLEGRATNEKLFF.

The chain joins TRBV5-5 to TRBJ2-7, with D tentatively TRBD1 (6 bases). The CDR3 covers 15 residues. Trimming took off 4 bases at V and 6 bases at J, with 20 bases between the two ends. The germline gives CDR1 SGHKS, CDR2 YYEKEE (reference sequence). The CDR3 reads CASSPQGGSYPEQYF. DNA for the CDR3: TGTGCCAGCAGCCCGCAAGGGGGATCCTATCCCGAGCAGTACTTC.

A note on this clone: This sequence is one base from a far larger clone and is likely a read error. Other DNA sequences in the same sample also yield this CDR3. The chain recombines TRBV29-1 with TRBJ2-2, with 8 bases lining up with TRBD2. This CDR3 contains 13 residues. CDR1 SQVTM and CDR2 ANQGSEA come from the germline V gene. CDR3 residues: CSVDGRASGELFF. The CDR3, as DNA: TGCAGCGTTGACGGGAGGGCGTCCGGTGAGCTGTTTTTT.

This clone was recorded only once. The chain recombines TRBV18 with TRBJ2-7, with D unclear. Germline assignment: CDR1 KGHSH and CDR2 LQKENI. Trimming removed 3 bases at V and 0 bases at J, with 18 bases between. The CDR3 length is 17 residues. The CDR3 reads CASSPLPVSSSSYEQYF. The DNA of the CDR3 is TGTGCCAGCTCACCCCTTCCCGTCAGTTCCTCCTCCTACGAGCAGTACTTC. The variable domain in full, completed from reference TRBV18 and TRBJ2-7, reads NAGVMQNPRHLVRRRGQEARLRCSPMKGHSHVYWYRQLPEEGLKFMVYLQKENIIDESGMPKERFSAEFPKEGPSILRIQQVVRGDSAAYFCASSPLPVSSSSYEQYFGPGTRLTVT.

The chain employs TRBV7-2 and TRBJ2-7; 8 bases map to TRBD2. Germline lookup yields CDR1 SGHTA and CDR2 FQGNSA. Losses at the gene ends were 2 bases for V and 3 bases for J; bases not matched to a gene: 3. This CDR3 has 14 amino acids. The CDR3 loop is CASSLSGSIYEQYF. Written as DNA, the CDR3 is TGTGCCAGCAGCTTAAGCGGGAGTATCTACGAGCAGTACTTC.

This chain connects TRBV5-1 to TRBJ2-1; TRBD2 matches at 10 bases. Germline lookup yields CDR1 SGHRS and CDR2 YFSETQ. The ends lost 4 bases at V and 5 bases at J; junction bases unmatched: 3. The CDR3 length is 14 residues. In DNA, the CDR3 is TGCGCCAGCAGCGCTAGCGGGAGAGACAATGAGCAGTTCTTC. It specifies CASSASGRDNEQFF.

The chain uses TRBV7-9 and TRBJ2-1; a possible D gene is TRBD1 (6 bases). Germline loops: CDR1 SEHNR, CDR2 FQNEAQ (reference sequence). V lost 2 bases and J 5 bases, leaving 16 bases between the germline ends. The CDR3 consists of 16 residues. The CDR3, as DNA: TGTGCCAGCAGCTTATGGGGGCGGAGCGTTAACAATGAGCAGTTCTTC. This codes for CASSLWGRSVNNEQFF.

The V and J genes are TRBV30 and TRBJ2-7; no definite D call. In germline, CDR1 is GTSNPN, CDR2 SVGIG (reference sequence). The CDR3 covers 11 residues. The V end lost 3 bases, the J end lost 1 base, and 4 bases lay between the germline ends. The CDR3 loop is CAWSLSYEQYF. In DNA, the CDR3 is TGTGCCTGGAGCCTTTCCTACGAGCAGTACTTC.

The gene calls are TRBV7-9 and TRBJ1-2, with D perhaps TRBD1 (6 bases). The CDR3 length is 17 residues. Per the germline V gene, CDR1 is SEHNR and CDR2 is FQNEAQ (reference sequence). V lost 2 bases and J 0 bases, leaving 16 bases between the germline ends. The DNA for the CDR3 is TGTGCCAGCAGCTTATGGGGGGGGCAGGGTACTAACTATGGCTACACCTTC. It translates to CASSLWGGQGTNYGYTF.

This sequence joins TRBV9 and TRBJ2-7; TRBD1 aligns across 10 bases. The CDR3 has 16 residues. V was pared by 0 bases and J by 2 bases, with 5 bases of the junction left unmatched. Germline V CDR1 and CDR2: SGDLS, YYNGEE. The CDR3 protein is CASSVGGQGSPYEQYF. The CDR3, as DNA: TGTGCCAGCAGCGTAGGGGGACAGGGGAGCCCCTACGAGCAGTACTTC.